These 20 T cell receptor beta chains were all obtained from the same sample, sequenced in a study of beta chain features in type 1 diabetes. Expressed TCRB transcripts got sequenced, as all isolated RNA was reverse transcribed. Sequencing was performed with immunoSEQ multiplex PCR; in TCRdb, only in-frame clones are kept and a portion is missing. The table includes 220,000 or so clones, roughly 70% detected once. Material for sequencing was naive CD4+ T cells from blood. The receptors originated from a young man in good health.

The V and J genes are TRBV30 and TRBJ2-1; D may be TRBD2 (5 bases). V lost 0 bases to trimming and J lost 9 bases, with 12 bases between them. The CDR3 has 13 residues. Germline CDR1 reads GTSNPN; CDR2 reads SVGIG (reference sequence). The DNA for the CDR3 is TGTGCCTGGAGTGTCGCTAGCTCGGGTGAGCAGTTCTTC. Translation: CAWSVASSGEQFF.

This clone was seen more than once but under ten times. This specimen includes other DNA sequences encoding the same CDR3. The V gene is TRBV7-9, the J gene TRBJ2-4; no firm D call. The CDR3 contains 14 residues. Germline CDR1 is SEHNR and CDR2 is FQNEAQ (reference sequence). V was shortened by 2 bases and J by 0 bases, with 5 bases between the two germline ends. The CDR3 here is CASSLSLAKNIQYF. The DNA for the CDR3 is TGTGCCAGCAGCTTATCGCTAGCCAAAAACATTCAGTACTTC.

This clone was observed once. This sequence joins TRBV10-3 and TRBJ2-7; no reliable D call. CDR1 ENHRY and CDR2 SYGVKD come from the germline V gene. The V end was cut by 3 bases, the J end by 0 bases, with 9 bases between. This CDR3 is built from 14 residues. CDR3 sequence reads: CAISEMQHSYEQYF. The CDR3 DNA follows: TGTGCCATCAGTGAAATGCAGCACTCCTACGAGCAGTACTTC.

V and J are TRBV5-4 and TRBJ2-3, with TRBD1 matching 7 bases. V was pared by 4 bases and J by 4 bases, with 3 bases of the junction left unmatched. The CDR3 runs to 13 residues. Germline V lookup: CDR1 SGHNT, CDR2 YYREEE (reference sequence). CDR3 DNA: TGTGCCAGCAGCCTCGGGACAGCAGATACGCAGTATTTT. Residues: CASSLGTADTQYF.

The J gene is TRBJ2-5, the V gene TRBV18; 11 bases are a match to TRBD1. J gave up 4 bases and V 2 bases, and 0 bases lay outside the gene matches. Germline V CDR1 and CDR2: KGHSH, LQKENI. The CDR3 covers 14 residues. The CDR3 loop reads CASSPGTGGETQYF. DNA of the CDR3: TGTGCCAGCTCACCAGGGACAGGGGGAGAGACCCAGTACTTC.

A remark on this clone: At one end the junction does not follow the germline gene, possibly because of a read error. The V call is TRBV10-3, the J call TRBJ2-4; perhaps D is TRBD1 or TRBD2 (5 bases each). Germline V lookup: CDR1 ENHRY, CDR2 SYGVKD. The CDR3 runs 15 residues. DNA for the CDR3: TGTGCCATCAGTGAGGGGACCAAACCCAAAAGCATTCAGTACTTC. Amino acids: CAISEGTKPKSIQYF.

J is TRBJ2-6 and V is TRBV5-1; no reliable D call. The CDR3 has 17 residues. Germline V gives CDR1 SGHRS, CDR2 YFSETQ. V lost 1 base, J lost 0 bases, and 11 bases lay in between. The CDR3: CASSLLAENSGANVLTF. CDR3 nucleotide sequence: TGCGCCAGCAGCTTGTTGGCAGAGAACTCTGGGGCCAACGTCCTGACTTTC.

The chain joins TRBV4-1 to TRBJ2-3; D is unresolved. Germline values: CDR1 MGHRA, CDR2 YSYEKL. Trimming took 5 bases from V and 2 from J, leaving 14 bases between them. CDR3 size: 15 residues. CDR3 amino acids: CASSSPSGHTDTQYF. The CDR3 nucleotides read TGCGCCAGCAGCTCCCCATCAGGCCACACAGATACGCAGTATTTT.

This chain joins TRBV30 and TRBJ1-2; maybe TRBD1 (5 bases). The ends were cut back, 8 bases at V and 0 bases at J, with 13 bases in the middle. CDR3 length: 13 residues. CDR1 is GTSNPN and CDR2 is SVGIG in the germline V gene (reference sequence). In nucleotides, the CDR3 is TGTGCCGTAAAAGGGACCGCTAACTATGGCTACACCTTC. Its translation: CAVKGTANYGYTF.

The J gene is TRBJ2-5, the V gene TRBV5-4, with D tentatively TRBD1 or TRBD2 (5 bases each). The CDR3 runs 14 residues. Germline V gene data show CDR1 as SGHNT and CDR2 as YYREEE (reference sequence). Trimming stripped 4 bases from V and 2 bases from J, with 12 bases between. CDR3 coding DNA: TGTGCCAGCAGCCACGGGACGGATCAAGAGACCCAGTACTTC. Translation: CASSHGTDQETQYF.

J is TRBJ1-4 and V is TRBV30, with D hard to call. Trimming cost V 2 bases and J 8 bases, with 15 bases left between them. Looked up from germline, CDR1 is GTSNPN and CDR2 is SVGIG (reference sequence). The CDR3 totals 14 residues. This chain's CDR3 is CAWSSERKEEKLFF. The CDR3 DNA reads as TGTGCCTGGAGTTCGGAGAGAAAGGAGGAAAAACTGTTTTTT. The complete variable domain, with remaining parts taken from reference TRBV30 and TRBJ1-4, reads SQTIHQWPATLVQPVGSPLSLECTVEGTSNPNLYWYRQAAGRGLQLLFYSVGIGQISSEVPQNLSASRPQDRQFILSSKKLLLSDSGFYLCAWSSERKEEKLFFGSGTQLSVL.

This clone has a handful of counts. This chain's CDR3 is CAISEATSGYGELFF. The CDR3 DNA sequence: TGTGCCATCAGTGAGGCGACTAGCGGGTACGGGGAGCTGTTTTTT. The chain combines TRBV10-3 with TRBJ2-2; 10 nucleotides match TRBD2. This CDR3 has 15 residues. J gave up 7 bases and V 2 bases, and 4 bases lay outside the gene matches. Germline-derived CDR1 and CDR2 are ENHRY and SYGVKD.

The V call is TRBV6-1, the J call TRBJ2-3; D gene uncertain. Germline-derived CDR1 and CDR2 are MNHNS and SASEGT. V was cut by 3 bases and J by 1 base, with 5 bases left in between. The CDR3 contains 13 residues. Here the CDR3 DNA reads TGTGCCAGCAGTGACCGCCGCACAGATACGCAGTATTTT. Amino acids: CASSDRRTDTQYF.

The chain carries TRBV9 and TRBJ2-7; 8 positions agree with TRBD1. The CDR3 contains 15 residues. Looked up from germline, CDR1 is SGDLS and CDR2 is YYNGEE. Trimming at V came to 1 base and at J to 2 bases, leaving 5 bases not matched to a gene. CDR3 protein: CASSVYSTGAYEQYF. Here the CDR3 DNA reads TGTGCCAGCAGCGTATACTCGACAGGGGCCTACGAGCAGTACTTC.

J is TRBJ1-6 and V is TRBV5-1; 8 bases line up with TRBD1. V dropped 5 bases and J dropped 8; count of bases not matched to a gene: 9. This CDR3 spans 15 amino acids. Per germline, CDR1 SGHRS and CDR2 YFSETQ. As DNA, the CDR3 is TGCGCCAGCAGTGCGGGACAGGCCTTTGATTCACCCCTCCACTTT. Residues: CASSAGQAFDSPLHF.

This clone was seen more than once but under ten times. This sample includes further DNA sequences coding for the same CDR3. J is TRBJ2-7 and V is TRBV29-1; D gene ambiguous. The CDR3 has 12 residues. Germline V lookup: CDR1 SQVTM, CDR2 ANQGSEA. The germline V and J ends were trimmed by 3 bases and 0 bases, with 6 bases remaining between them. The CDR3 DNA follows: TGCAGCGTTGAGGTGAGCTCCTACGAGCAGTACTTC. Translated, it gives CSVEVSSYEQYF.

The CDR3 DNA is TGTGCCAGCAGCCCGGTACGGAGAGGCGAGCAGTACTTC. Amino acids: CASSPVRRGEQYF. V and J are TRBV9 and TRBJ2-7; no clear D. The CDR3 has 13 residues. Germline lookup yields CDR1 SGDLS and CDR2 YYNGEE. Trimming removed 4 bases at V and 6 bases at J, with 14 bases between.

The chain combines TRBV10-3 with TRBJ2-3; D unresolved. CDR3 size: 11 residues. Germline CDR1 reads ENHRY; CDR2 reads SYGVKD. V was pared by 2 bases and J by 4 bases, with 1 base between. The CDR3 spells CAISEADTQYF. The CDR3 DNA reads as TGTGCCATCAGTGAGGCAGATACGCAGTATTTT.

The DNA for the CDR3 is TGTGCCAGCAGCCTCGAAACCGGGGAGCTGTTTTTT. The encoded protein is CASSLETGELFF. V usage is TRBV13 and J usage is TRBJ2-2; the D is unclear. The CDR3 runs 12 residues. CDR1 is PRHDT, CDR2 FYEKMQ, per germline (reference sequence). The germline V and J ends were trimmed by 5 bases and 5 bases, with 6 bases remaining between them.

For this clone: Other DNA sequences in the sample encode the same CDR3. The chain couples TRBV30 to TRBJ1-1, with D unclear. Germline V gives CDR1 GTSNPN, CDR2 SVGIG (reference sequence). The length of the CDR3 is 11 residues. V was cut by 0 bases and J by 7 bases, with 6 bases left in between. The CDR3 DNA reads as TGTGCCTGGAGTGTACTCGGTGAAGCTTTCTTT. This codes for CAWSVLGEAFF.